A selection of T cell receptor beta chains follows, all from one sample in a study. TCRdb reanalysed the 5' RACE reads using MiXCR and keeps one entry per CDR3 protein. The data hold 55,000 to 80,000 distinct CDR3 sequences, with 22% observed a single time. Input material: memory CD4+ T cells sorted from a lymph node. The source is a female donor with breast cancer. The CDR3 runs from the conserved cysteine through the conserved F or W. The D gene is left open where the match is weak. Rows may omit the clone size; those that give it use once, few, many or a size class.

abundance,v_gene,j_gene,d_gene,CDR3nt,CDR3aa
NA,TRBV5-1,TRBJ2-1,NA,TGCGCCAGCAGCTTGAGTAGCAGAAGCTCCTACAATGAGCAGTTCTTC,CASSLSSRSSYNEQFF
few,TRBV27,TRBJ1-5,NA,TGTGCCAGCAGTCGGCTGAAGGAACAGCCCCAGCATTTT,CASSRLKEQPQHF
NA,TRBV20-1,TRBJ1-1,TRBD1,TGCAGTGCTAACAGGGGTCCCACTGAAGCTTTCTTT,CSANRGPTEAFF
NA,TRBV29-1,TRBJ1-1,NA,TGCAGCGCGACCACCTTAACTTACACTGAAGCTGTCTTT,CSATTLTYTEAVF
few,TRBV20-1,TRBJ1-6,NA,TGCAGTGCTAGAGAGTACGGCGGCGGGTTCCTCCACTTT,CSAREYGGGFLHF
NA,TRBV7-7,TRBJ2-2,NA,TGTGCTAGCAGTCGACATGCCGCCGGGGAGCTGTTTTTT,CASSRHAAGELFF
few,TRBV9,TRBJ2-3,NA,TGTGCCAGCAGTCGCCCGACCGGACGGCCCACAGATACGCAGTATTTT,CASSRPTGRPTDTQYF
medium-sized,TRBV20-1,TRBJ2-1,TRBD2,TGCAGTGCTCGAGCACTAGCGGGAGGGCCGTCCCTTGGGAATGAGCAGTTCTTC,CSARALAGGPSLGNEQFF
NA,TRBV7-2,TRBJ2-2,NA,TGTGCCAGCAGAACCGCGACTGGATACGCCGGGGAGCTGTTTTTT,CASRTATGYAGELFF
many,TRBV6-2/TRBV6-3,TRBJ1-1,NA,TGTGCCAGCAGTGCCTTCGACAGTACTACTGAAGCTTTCTTT,CASSAFDSTTEAFF
NA,TRBV29-1,TRBJ2-7,NA,TGCAGCGTTGAAGGTCAGGGGGGGAACGAGCAGTACTTC,CSVEGQGGNEQYF
few,TRBV7-9,TRBJ2-3,NA,TGTGCCAGCAGCTTTGGCGGGACAAGCACAGATACGCAGTATTTT,CASSFGGTSTDTQYF
few,TRBV2,TRBJ2-3,NA,TGTGCCAGCACGGGAGCGGCCCGCACAGATACGCAGTATTTT,CASTGAARTDTQYF
many,TRBV4-3,TRBJ1-1,NA,TGCGCCAGCAGCCAAGATCGGGGAGGGCTGCGGGGTTTCTTT,CASSQDRGGLRGFF
few,TRBV7-6,TRBJ1-1,NA,TGTGCCAGCAGCTTAGCTTCGACAGGCGGGTTGAACACTGAAGCTTTCTTT,CASSLASTGGLNTEAFF
few,TRBV12-3/TRBV12-4,TRBJ1-5,NA,TGTGCCAGCAGTTTAGCGGGGCCCGAGAATAATCAGCCCCAGCATTTT,CASSLAGPENNQPQHF
NA,TRBV4-1,TRBJ1-5,NA,TGCGCCAGCAGCCAAGAAGGTTCGAGATATAGCAATCAGCCCCAGCATTTT,CASSQEGSRYSNQPQHF
NA,TRBV15,TRBJ2-1,NA,TGTGCCACCAGCAGAGATAACGATGCGAGTTACAATGAGCAGTTCTTC,CATSRDNDASYNEQFF
few,TRBV20-1,TRBJ1-2,NA,TGCAGTGCTAGTGAACAGGAGAACTATGGCTACACCTTC,CSASEQENYGYTF
NA,TRBV2,TRBJ2-5,NA,TGTGCCAGCAGTGAACAGGGATGGGAGACCCAGTACTTC,CASSEQGWETQYF
NA,TRBV5-4,TRBJ2-5,NA,TGTGCCAGCAGCTCAAGGGGGGAAGAGACCCAGTACTTC,CASSSRGEETQYF
many,TRBV7-2,TRBJ1-1,NA,TGTGCCAGCCGCCCGGGACCTTCGAACACTGAAGCTTTCTTT,CASRPGPSNTEAFF
many,TRBV29-1,TRBJ2-7,NA,TGCAGCGTTGAACTAGGGGCGCGGGAGCAGTACTTC,CSVELGAREQYF
NA,TRBV11-3,TRBJ2-7,TRBD1,TGTGCCAGCAGCGCCGGGACAGCGTCCTACGAGCAGTACTTC,CASSAGTASYEQYF
NA,TRBV5-1,TRBJ1-2,NA,TGCGCCAGCAGTAGGGACCGAGCTAACTATGGCTACACCTTC,CASSRDRANYGYTF
many,TRBV5-4,TRBJ2-3,TRBD2,TGTGCCAGCAGCGAAAGCGGGAGAATCACAGATACGCAGTATTTT,CASSESGRITDTQYF
NA,TRBV4-2,TRBJ2-7,NA,TGTGCCAGCAGCCTCTCGCCTAGCACCTACGAGCAGTACTTC,CASSLSPSTYEQYF
NA,TRBV6-2/TRBV6-3,TRBJ1-6,NA,TGTGCCAGCAGGGATCCCGGCAAAGCAAATTCACCCCTCCACTTT,CASRDPGKANSPLHF
few,TRBV5-1,TRBJ2-5,NA,TGCGCCAGCAGCGGGGAGGCAGTAGGAGAGACCCAGTACTTC,CASSGEAVGETQYF
NA,TRBV6-2/TRBV6-3,TRBJ1-1,NA,TGTGCCAGCAGTTACGCGAACATGAACACTGAAGCTTTCTTT,CASSYANMNTEAFF
few,TRBV6-2/TRBV6-3,TRBJ1-2,NA,TGTGCCAGCAGTTACGTCGTGGGTGGCTACACCTTC,CASSYVVGGYTF
NA,TRBV7-3,TRBJ2-1,NA,TGTGCCAGCAGCTCGACTGGATGGGAGAATGAGCTGTTCTTC,CASSSTGWENELFF
NA,TRBV5-1,TRBJ1-1,NA,TGCGCCAGCAGCTTGGCCGGGGCGGCGAACACTGAAGCTTTCTTT,CASSLAGAANTEAFF
few,TRBV9,TRBJ2-2,NA,TGTGCCAGCAGCCCTCAACTAGTTACCGGGGAGCTGTTTTTT,CASSPQLVTGELFF
medium-sized,TRBV7-2,TRBJ2-1,TRBD2,TGTGCCAGCAGGGAGGGACTAGCGGTGGAAAGACCGTTCTTC,CASREGLAVERPFF
NA,TRBV15,TRBJ1-5,TRBD1,TGTGCCACCAGCATGACCCCAGGGGGCCCCGGGCCCCAGCATTTT,CATSMTPGGPGPQHF
few,TRBV2,TRBJ2-3,NA,TGTGCCAGCAGTGTTTTGGATACGCAGTATTTT,CASSVLDTQYF
NA,TRBV7-2,TRBJ1-2,NA,TGTGCCAGCGGCTTAGAGGTTTGGCGGGGCTATGGCTACATCTTC,CASGLEVWRGYGYIF